Sequencing of this T cell receptor (beta chain) was carried out in a study of T cells after yellow fever vaccination. A single record per CDR3 protein comes from TCRdb applying MiXCR to the 5' RACE reads. The table shows a few hundred thousand distinct CDR3 sequences, with approximately 4.5% occurring only once. The V gene's germline CDR1 is SQVTM and CDR2 ANQGSEA. Trimming pared 7 bases from V and 5 bases from J, leaving 11 bases between. CDR3 length equals 11 residues. This clonotype was found many times. This rearrangement joins TRBV29-1 to TRBJ1-1; TRBD1 is a possible D gene (5 bases). Sample: PBMCs, taken 15 days after the yellow fever booster vaccination. The receptor's source is a man between 18 and 29 years old who received the YFV17D yellow fever vaccine. The DNA for the CDR3 is TGCAGCGCCAACGGGGGGACTGAAGCTTTCTTT. Residues: CSANGGTEAFF.